The source of this T cell receptor beta chain is a study of early T cells in non-severe SARS-CoV-2 infection. There are many counts of this clonotype. TCRdb re-derived calls from the 5' RACE reads in MiXCR, one entry per CDR3 protein. This table holds about 46,000 distinct CDR3 sequences, 5.4% found once. Germline CDR1 SGHTA, CDR2 FQGNSA. This CDR3 has 14 residues. Trimming stripped 2 bases from V and 2 bases from J, with 10 bases between. V gene TRBV7-2 combines with J gene TRBJ2-7; D gene unclear. The input for sequencing was whole blood, taken at baseline. This receptor was identified in an adult who was a healthcare worker with PCR-confirmed SARS-CoV-2 infection or an uninfected control (not recorded which). The CDR3 sequence: CASSLYQSTYEQYF. The CDR3 coding sequence is TGTGCCAGCAGCTTATACCAGTCTACCTACGAGCAGTACTTC.